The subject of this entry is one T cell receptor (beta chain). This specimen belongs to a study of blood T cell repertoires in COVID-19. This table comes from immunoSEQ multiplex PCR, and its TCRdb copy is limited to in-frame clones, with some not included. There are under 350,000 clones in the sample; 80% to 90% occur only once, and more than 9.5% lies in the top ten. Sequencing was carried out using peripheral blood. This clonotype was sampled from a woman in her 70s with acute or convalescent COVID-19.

The CDR3 region is CASSSQGAGGYTF. As DNA, the CDR3 is TGTGCCAGCAGCTCGCAGGGGGCAGGTGGCTACACCTTC. The V and J genes are TRBV5-4 and TRBJ1-2; the match to TRBD1 covers 8 bases. This CDR3 has 13 residues. The V segment lost 3 bases and the J segment 7 bases; nucleotides outside the gene matches: 5. The germline gives CDR1 SGHNT, CDR2 YYREEE (reference sequence).